This T cell receptor (beta chain) was profiled in a study of Ad26.COV2.S vaccination and SARS-CoV-2 variants (dated by TCRdb to about 2021). Regarding the research as a whole: Donors in the vaccine arm were drawn from COV1001, a multicentre, randomized, double-blind, placebo-controlled phase I-IIa trial testing Ad26.COV2.S in healthy adults. Trial participants were randomized into five groups of five, in which low-dose or high-dose Ad26.COV2.S was given once or twice, or placebo was given on both occasions. The TCR-sequenced set comprised approximately 32 samples: 19 Ad26.COV2.S vaccine recipients, 5 placebo recipients and 8 SARS-CoV-2 convalescent individuals. Throughout the experiments and outcome assessment, investigators stayed blinded to trial group allocation. Ad26.COV2.S was administered intramuscularly at 5 x 10^10 or 1 x 10^11 viral particles, either as a single shot or as two shots given 56 days apart. Sequencing of the TCRbeta repertoire served to evaluate the specificity and breadth of SARS-CoV-2-reactive T cell receptors following Ad26.COV2.S vaccination.

Remarks on this clone: It lacks a known antigen. No clone much larger than this one lies a single base away; base qualities are absent.

The immunoSEQ Assay was the method used to sequence TCRbeta CDR3 regions. After extraction, genomic DNA underwent amplification by bias-controlled multiplex PCR, followed by high-throughput sequencing. Per the authors' processing: To quantify the absolute abundance of every unique TCRbeta CDR3 region, sequences were collapsed and filtered. T cell fraction was estimated by normalizing TCRbeta template counts to usable DNA, with usable DNA measured through amplification of reference genes found in all nucleated cells. Repertoire TCRs were annotated as SARS-CoV-2-specific by exact matching of V gene, CDR3 amino acid sequence and J gene to a known reactive TCR set. The reference SARS-CoV-2 TCR set was derived from MIRA and filtered for enrichment in COVID-19-positive ImmuneCODE repertoires, a step that removed public or cross-reactive TCRs. Using the MIRA antigens, annotated TCRs were further analysed by specific ORF or by position within an ORF. Breadth was defined as the number of annotated unique rearrangements divided by the total number of unique productive rearrangements, and depth was defined as the summed frequency of the annotated unique rearrangements. Two-sided Wilcoxon rank-sum tests were applied when comparing TCR breadth between groups. Held by TCRdb, this immuneACCESS table contains in-frame sequences only and omits some clones. Under half of the omission traces to an unresolved V gene where checked; the cause of the rest is unknown. V, J and clone size were drawn from that table, and D and trimming were deduced from the DNA. The sample has fewer than 900,000 clones on record, 70% to 90% of them singletons. Together, the top ten hold roughly 1.5% of the sample.

General conclusions and limits of the study: The authors noted that total T cell responses may have been underestimated by the TCR breadth and depth analyses. Compared with placebo recipients, Ad26.COV2.S recipients showed higher spike-specific TCR breadth (P = 0.0014). Substantial breadth of spike-specific CD8+ and CD4+ T cell responses was reported after vaccination. The study lacked the statistical power to compare responses across vaccine doses or regimens. Non-spike TCR breadth was comparable between vaccine and placebo recipients, consistent with the vaccine containing only spike.

Taken from cysteine to phenylalanine, the CDR3 has 15 residues. Only the CDR3 DNA stays, 45 bases, in frame from base 1. V gives up 4 bases and J gives up 2 bases, and the segment between their germline ends measures 8 bases. The CDR1 and CDR2 encoded by the germline V gene are KGHDR and SFDVKD. The sample's treatment or condition label is to be understood as: around 19 received Ad26.COV2.S at low or high dose, single or two shots; about 5 received placebo; per-sample allocation not given. Repertoires of vaccine and placebo recipients were sequenced from samples taken on day 63 after the first injection. Cohort 1b enrolled some 25 adults aged 18-55 years at a single site in Boston, USA, between 29 July and 7 August 2020. Ad26.COV2.S was a replication-incompetent adenovirus type 26 vector that expressed a prefusion-stabilized SARS-CoV-2 spike protein derived from the original Wuhan strain.

Sample: peripheral blood, taken in a trial of Ad26.COV2.S vaccine versus placebo. The chain couples TRBV24-1 to TRBJ2-6, with TRBD1 tentatively as D gene (6 bases match). The clonotype comes from a person between 18 and 60 years old who received the Ad26.COV2.S COVID-19 vaccine or a placebo. The nucleotides read TGTGCCACCAGTGACCGGACAGCTGGGGCCAACGTCCTGACTTTC. It translates to CATSDRTAGANVLTF.